Below, one T cell receptor beta chain is given with its context. This specimen belongs to a study of T cell repertoires in cytomegalovirus infection. The CDR3 sequence is 14 residues long. V was shortened by 5 bases and J by 2 bases, with 12 bases between the two germline ends. The germline CDR1 and CDR2 sequences are SGHRS and YFSETQ. TCRdb itself ran the reads through MiXCR, one entry per CDR3 protein. The profile shows about 260,000 distinct CDR3 sequences, around 13% of them singletons. The source of this sequence is a human donor in good health (CMV status not recorded). Some clones in this sample may be carry-over from other donors' samples. The chain is built from TRBV5-1 and TRBJ2-3; a possible D gene is TRBD1 (6 bases). Source material: PBMCs. Written as DNA, the CDR3 is TGCGCCAGCAGACAGGGAATTTACACAGATACGCAGTATTTT. As protein: CASRQGIYTDTQYF.